The 27 T cell receptor beta chains in this list originate from one sample, sequenced in a study of blood T cell repertoires in COVID-19. Profiled with immunoSEQ multiplex PCR; TCRdb holds only in-frame clones, not every one. The sample shows roughly 200,000 clones, roughly 89% of them seen only once. The sample taken for sequencing was peripheral blood. Receptors were obtained from a man in his 60s who had recovered from COVID-19.

V is TRBV5-1 and J is TRBJ2-7; 9 bases fit TRBD1. The CDR3 totals 16 residues. J lost 6 bases, V lost 4 bases, and 14 bases had no gene match. Germline V gives CDR1 SGHRS, CDR2 YFSETQ. Here the CDR3 DNA reads TGCGCCAGCAGCCCGGGGACAGGGTCGATTCTAGGCGAGCAGTACTTC. Amino acid sequence: CASSPGTGSILGEQYF. The full variable domain, completed using reference TRBV5-1 and TRBJ2-7, is KAGVTQTPRYLIKTRGQQVTLSCSPISGHRSVSWYQQTPGQGLQFLFEYFSETQRNKGNFPGRFSGRQFSNSRSEMNVSTLELGDSALYLCASSPGTGSILGEQYFGPGTRLTVT.

The V gene is TRBV7-9, the J gene TRBJ1-4, with a weak D call TRBD1 (6 bases). The length of the CDR3 is 14 residues. V was pared by 5 bases and J by 8 bases, with 15 bases between. Germline loops: CDR1 SEHNR, CDR2 FQNEAQ (reference sequence). The CDR3 DNA follows: TGTGCCAGCAGCCAGGGGCAGGGGAAGGAAAAACTGTTTTTT. It translates to CASSQGQGKEKLFF. Drawing the rest from reference TRBV7-9 and TRBJ1-4, the complete variable domain is DTGVSQNPRHKITKRGQNVTFRCDPISEHNRLYWYRQTLGQGPEFLTYFQNEAQLEKSRLLSDRFSAERPKGSFSTLEIQRTEQGDSAMYLCASSQGQGKEKLFFGSGTQLSVL.

V and J are TRBV7-3 and TRBJ1-1; 9 nucleotides match TRBD1. This CDR3 contains 16 residues. The V and J ends lost 5 bases and 3 bases, in that order; junction bases with no gene match: 10. CDR1 is SGHTA, CDR2 FQGTGA, per germline. As DNA, the CDR3 is TGTGCCAGCAGCCTACAGGGGGCAGGGTCCTACACTGAAGCTTTCTTT. Protein: CASSLQGAGSYTEAFF. Looking up the rest from reference TRBV7-3 and TRBJ1-1 gives the full variable domain: GAGVSQTPSNKVTEKGKYVELRCDPISGHTALYWYRQSLGQGPEFLIYFQGTGAADDSGLPNDRFFAVRPEGSVSTLKIQRTERGDSAVYLCASSLQGAGSYTEAFFGQGTRLTVV.

V usage is TRBV7-9 and J usage is TRBJ2-5; D not resolved. The CDR3 is 13 residues long. The germline V and J ends were trimmed by 7 bases and 3 bases, with 12 bases remaining between them. Germline V gives CDR1 SEHNR, CDR2 FQNEAQ (reference sequence). Written as DNA, the CDR3 is TGTGCCAGCACCTCGTCGGTGGAAGAGACCCAGTACTTC. This translates into CASTSSVEETQYF.

The chain has TRBV9 and TRBJ1-2; a weak D match, TRBD1 (5 bases). V was trimmed by 0 bases and J by 2 bases, leaving 5 bases between them. Germline CDR1 is SGDLS and CDR2 is YYNGEE. The CDR3 is 13 residues long. For the CDR3, the DNA is TGTGCCAGCAGCGTAGACAGGAACTATGGCTACACCTTC. Its protein product is CASSVDRNYGYTF.

The chain combines TRBV14 with TRBJ2-1; TRBD2 matches 9 bases. With V trimmed by 5 bases and J by 4 bases, 6 bases remained unmatched. The CDR3 length is 15 residues. Germline lookup yields CDR1 SGHDN and CDR2 FVKESK. CDR3 DNA sequence: TGTGCCAGCAGCACCGCGGGGGGGCGATACAATGAGCAGTTCTTC. Its translation is CASSTAGGRYNEQFF.

This sequence joins TRBV2 and TRBJ1-5; 7 bases align to TRBD1. The trim removed 2 bases at V and 4 bases at J, leaving 5 bases unmatched. Germline values: CDR1 SNHLY, CDR2 FYNNEI. CDR3 length: 15 amino acids. DNA of the CDR3: TGTGCCAGCAGTGAACTGGGACAGATTAATCAGCCCCAGCATTTT. Protein sequence: CASSELGQINQPQHF.

The chain links TRBV27 to TRBJ2-2; 7 nucleotides match TRBD2. There are 16 residues in the CDR3. Trimming took 0 bases from V and 4 from J; bases not matched to a gene: 5. CDR1 and CDR2 (germline): MNHEY, SMNVEV (reference sequence). The CDR3 here is CASSLSRWGGTGELFF. The DNA for the CDR3 is TGTGCCAGCAGTTTATCACGTTGGGGGGGCACCGGGGAGCTGTTTTTT.

This clone appeared once. The V call is TRBV10-3, the J call TRBJ1-2; 9 bases are shared with TRBD1. The junction had 7 bases not matched to a gene; V was cut back by 2 bases and J by 0 bases. This CDR3 contains 17 residues. In germline, CDR1 is ENHRY, CDR2 SYGVKD. The CDR3 DNA is TGTGCCATCAGTGAGGCCGGGACAGGGAGAGCTAACTATGGCTACACCTTC. It encodes CAISEAGTGRANYGYTF.

The chain recombines TRBV2 with TRBJ2-2; weak D call: TRBD1 (6 bases). Germline loops: CDR1 SNHLY, CDR2 FYNNEI. V lost 8 bases to trimming and J lost 6 bases, with 13 bases between them. The CDR3 length is 13 residues. This chain's CDR3 is CASRDTYSGELFF. The CDR3 DNA is TGTGCCAGCCGGGACACTTATTCCGGGGAGCTGTTTTTT.

The rearrangement uses TRBV24-1 and TRBJ1-2; no firm D call. The CDR3 covers 13 residues. The V gene's germline CDR1 is KGHDR and CDR2 SFDVKD. Deletions cut 3 bases from V and 8 bases from J, with 12 bases between. The DNA for the CDR3 is TGTGCCACCAGTGATGGGCCGGGGTTCGGCTACACCTTC. It codes for CATSDGPGFGYTF.

The J gene is TRBJ1-5, the V gene TRBV30; 7 bases fit TRBD1. With V trimmed by 0 bases and J by 4 bases, 9 bases remained unmatched. The CDR3 totals 16 residues. Germline-derived CDR1 and CDR2 are GTSNPN and SVGIG (reference sequence). DNA for the CDR3: TGTGCCTGGAGTGTATTCAGAGGGGACAGTAATCAGCCCCAGCATTTT. It is translated as CAWSVFRGDSNQPQHF.

The V gene is TRBV11-3, the J gene TRBJ1-1; TRBD1 aligns across 7 bases. Germline trimming cut 4 bases from V and 7 bases from J; bases unmatched to any gene: 3. Germline V gene data show CDR1 as SGHNT and CDR2 as YENEEA. This CDR3 has 12 residues. The CDR3 bases are TGTGCCAGCAGCTGGGACAGAGTTGAAGCTTTCTTT. This gives the protein CASSWDRVEAFF.

The rearrangement links TRBV7-2 to TRBJ2-3, with D perhaps TRBD2 (6 bases). This CDR3 region has 14 residues. V lost 1 base and J lost 6, with 11 bases in between. Germline assignment: CDR1 SGHTA and CDR2 FQGNSA. Here the CDR3 reads CASSLGPGADTQYF. The CDR3 nucleotides read TGTGCCAGCAGCTTAGGTCCGGGAGCGGATACGCAGTATTTT.

This chain uses TRBV10-3 with TRBJ2-5; tentative D call: TRBD1 (5 bases). The CDR3 contains 14 residues. Germline CDR1 is ENHRY and CDR2 is SYGVKD. With 3 bases removed from V and 4 bases from J, the gap between germline ends came to 12 bases. CDR3 nucleotide sequence: TGTGCCATCAGTGACACTAAGGGGCGAGAGACCCAGTACTTC. Translated: CAISDTKGRETQYF.

The V and J genes are TRBV30 and TRBJ2-7, with 8 bases that match TRBD1. With 3 bases clipped from V and 6 bases from J, the junction kept 10 bases outside the gene matches. The CDR3 length is 14 residues. Germline V gene data show CDR1 as GTSNPN and CDR2 as SVGIG (reference sequence). Here the CDR3 reads CAWSRQGSITEQYF. The CDR3 DNA reads TGTGCCTGGAGCCGACAGGGGAGTATCACCGAGCAGTACTTC. Combining the CDR3 with reference TRBV30 and TRBJ2-7 gives the whole variable domain SQTIHQWPATLVQPVGSPLSLECTVEGTSNPNLYWYRQAAGRGLQLLFYSVGIGQISSEVPQNLSASRPQDRQFILSSKKLLLSDSGFYLCAWSRQGSITEQYFGPGTRLTVT.

The chain has TRBV5-1 and TRBJ2-2, with TRBD2 matching over 7 bases. This CDR3 is built from 15 residues. Losses at the gene ends were 0 bases for V and 3 bases for J; bases not matched to a gene: 2. Germline V gene sequence: CDR1 SGHRS, CDR2 YFSETQ. The CDR3 here is CASSLAAGDTGELFF. In DNA, the CDR3 is TGCGCCAGCAGCTTGGCGGCGGGGGACACCGGGGAGCTGTTTTTT.

The V gene is TRBV7-2, the J gene TRBJ1-5; TRBD1 aligns across 7 bases. There are 13 residues in the CDR3. Germline loops: CDR1 SGHTA, CDR2 FQGNSA. V trimming: 5 bases; J trimming: 5 bases; junction bases outside the gene matches: 3. This chain's CDR3 is CASSRGPDQPQHF. Here the CDR3 DNA reads TGTGCCAGCAGCAGGGGGCCGGATCAGCCCCAGCATTTT.

This rearrangement joins TRBV5-1 to TRBJ1-4; 7 positions match TRBD1. The J segment lost 4 bases and the V segment lost 4 bases, leaving 7 bases of the junction unmatched. Germline CDR1 reads SGHRS; CDR2 reads YFSETQ. The CDR3 sequence is 15 residues long. The CDR3 loop is CASSPDRAGNEKLFF. The CDR3 DNA reads TGCGCCAGCAGCCCAGACAGGGCGGGTAATGAAAAACTGTTTTTT. Filled out from reference TRBV5-1 and TRBJ1-4, the complete variable domain reads KAGVTQTPRYLIKTRGQQVTLSCSPISGHRSVSWYQQTPGQGLQFLFEYFSETQRNKGNFPGRFSGRQFSNSRSEMNVSTLELGDSALYLCASSPDRAGNEKLFFGSGTQLSVL.

The rearrangement links TRBV6-1 to TRBJ1-1, with D hard to call. Germline V gene sequence: CDR1 MNHNS, CDR2 SASEGT. CDR3 length: 13 amino acids. The V and J ends lost 2 bases and 5 bases respectively, with 9 bases between them. CDR3 bases: TGTGCCAGCAGTGAATCCGGGAAAACTGAAGCTTTCTTT. It codes for CASSESGKTEAFF.

The chain couples TRBV15 to TRBJ1-1; D not certain. Germline CDR1 reads LNHNV; CDR2 reads YYDKDF (reference sequence). V was clipped by 0 bases and J by 11 bases, with 10 bases between them. The CDR3 runs to 12 residues. CDR3 loop: CATSRDLTRAFF. The CDR3 coding sequence is TGTGCCACCAGCAGAGATCTGACAAGGGCTTTCTTT.

The chain couples TRBV9 to TRBJ2-7; 10 nucleotides line up with TRBD1. This CDR3 is 15 amino acids long. V lost 3 bases, J lost 4 bases, and 7 bases stayed unmatched. From germline, CDR1 is SGDLS and CDR2 YYNGEE. The CDR3 sequence: CASSEEDRGRYEQYF. The CDR3 DNA reads TGTGCCAGCAGCGAGGAAGACAGGGGGCGATACGAGCAGTACTTC.

The chain uses TRBV28 and TRBJ1-5; TRBD1 aligns across 10 bases. Germline V CDR1 and CDR2: MDHEN, SYDVKM. The CDR3 sequence is 14 residues long. Losses at the gene ends were 6 bases for V and 7 bases for J; bases not matched to a gene: 6. This CDR3 is CASSPGDRGQPQHF. As DNA, the CDR3 is TGTGCCAGCAGCCCCGGGGACAGGGGACAGCCCCAGCATTTT.

This chain joins TRBV18 and TRBJ2-1; D is uncertain. V gave up 1 base and J gave up 8 bases, with 18 bases separating them. Germline V gene lookup returns CDR1 KGHSH and CDR2 LQKENI. This CDR3 is 16 amino acids long. As DNA, the CDR3 is TGTGCCAGCTCACCACTGCCCATAGGCGCGGTCGATGAGCAGTTCTTC. Its protein is CASSPLPIGAVDEQFF.

This sequence joins TRBV9 and TRBJ2-2; 8 positions agree with TRBD2. V shed 3 bases and J 3 bases; nucleotides not matched to a gene: 4. The CDR3 extends over 15 amino acids. Germline-derived CDR1 and CDR2 are SGDLS and YYNGEE. CDR3 residues: CASSAGGPYTGELFF. CDR3 DNA sequence: TGTGCCAGCAGCGCGGGGGGGCCGTACACCGGGGAGCTGTTTTTT.

This chain uses TRBV19 with TRBJ1-5, with 9 bases identical to TRBD1. Looked up from germline, CDR1 is LNHDA and CDR2 is SQIVND (reference sequence). Trimming cost V 6 bases and J 3 bases; bases outside gene matches: 3. This CDR3 is 14 amino acids long. CDR3 coding DNA: TGTGCCAGTAGCGGACAGGGGAACAATCAGCCCCAGCATTTT. Translating it yields CASSGQGNNQPQHF.

The genes are TRBV5-1 and TRBJ1-2; 7 bases match TRBD1. The CDR3 runs to 14 residues. CDR1 and CDR2 from the germline V gene are SGHRS and YFSETQ. V dropped 4 bases and J dropped 4; count of bases not matched to a gene: 7. The CDR3 DNA is TGCGCCAGCAGCCCCCCAGGGGGAGGCTATGGCTACACCTTC. Translated: CASSPPGGGYGYTF.